The clone carrying this T cell receptor (beta chain) was observed a single time. Its antigen is not known. These data are taken from a study of post-analysis software for immune sequencing data. The study, taken as a whole, reports: Under the F measure, samples that were prepared in one batch clustered strongly together. Controls had significantly higher normalized Chao1 diversity than multiple sclerosis patients.

Unique molecular identifiers had been added to the TCR beta cDNA libraries. Hundreds of thousands of cDNA molecules were obtained from about 0.98 to 11 million T cells. TCRdb redid the calling of the PCR reads with MiXCR, one entry per CDR3 protein. The profile shows approximately 770,000 distinct CDR3 sequences, about 43% of them singletons. Sequenced: blood. The clonotype originates from a girl aged 10 to 17 with multiple sclerosis.

CDR3 region: CASNGPGDEQYF. The CDR3 bases are TGTGCCAGCAACGGACCTGGGGACGAGCAGTACTTC. The chain joins TRBV3-1 to TRBJ2-7, with D unclear. Trimming stripped 7 bases from V and 5 bases from J, with 12 bases between. The germline gives CDR1 LGHDT, CDR2 YNNKEL (reference sequence). The length of the CDR3 is 12 residues.